This entry is about one TCR beta chain. Its antigen is currently unknown. This sample was included in a study of cytomegalovirus exposure and HLA in healthy donors. Study outcomes and limitations: A few CMV-associated chains were confirmed in vitro to be specific for CMV antigens. The study found most TCR sequences rare, yet found some public TCRs in many donors.

TCRdb's copy holds only in-frame clones and misses some; the assay was immunoSEQ multiplex PCR. The sample has more than 250,000 clones, 86% seen once. Sequencing was done on a sample of PBMCs. This TCR was sampled from a woman aged 18-29 years in good health and CMV-seronegative.

The CDR3 DNA reads TGTGCCAGCAGCCCTCGAGGCGCGGGAGGGCTCGATGAGCAGTTCTTC. Protein product: CASSPRGAGGLDEQFF. The chain employs TRBV7-9 and TRBJ2-1; 9 bases are shared with TRBD2. This CDR3 has 16 residues. The germline gives CDR1 SEHNR, CDR2 FQNEAQ (reference sequence). The ends lost 5 bases at V and 8 bases at J; junction bases unmatched: 13.